This TCR beta chain originates from a study of blood T cells in healthy people across ages. Study outcomes and limitations: Significant beta diversity loss was already apparent by age roughly 44, declining roughly linearly.

PBMCs numbering at least 6.5 million were isolated per sample. Per sample, no less than 5 micrograms of total RNA were extracted. A note on this clonotype: Its specificity is unknown.

Primed by a sample-barcoded 5' primer and a J-beta primer mix, a second PCR proceeded for 7 to 11 cycles. Researchers report that each sample yielded at least 2.5 million CDR3-containing paired-end reads. TCRdb passed the 5' RACE reads through MiXCR, listing each CDR3 protein once. Among approximately 1,700,000 distinct CDR3 sequences, about 39% were seen once, and the ten largest hold approximately 22%. The CDR3 runs 13 residues. Between the trimmed V and J ends, which lost 0 bases and 11 bases, there was a span of 15 bases. The germline V gene encodes CDR1 SGHRS and CDR2 YFSETQ. The sample was blood. The gene calls are TRBV5-1 and TRBJ2-7, with a weak D call TRBD2 (6 bases). This TCR came from a human donor in good health. This chain's CDR3 is CASSLDGGPGEYF. CDR3 sequence (DNA): TGCGCCAGCAGCTTGGACGGAGGGCCAGGAGAGTACTTC.